The clone carrying this TCR beta chain was counted at least ten times. Its target is unknown. Tregs were sorted as CD4+CD25+CD127-/low cells. Full-length variable regions came from constant-region reverse primers plus semi-nested Nested Universal Primer A PCR. TCRdb reprocessed the 5' RACE reads with MiXCR, giving one entry per CDR3 protein. The profile shows tens of thousands of distinct CDR3 sequences, about 26% of them singletons. Germline V gives CDR1 DFQATT, CDR2 SNEGSKA (reference sequence). CDR3 size: 17 residues. Trimming took 1 base from V and 5 from J, leaving 24 bases between them. Notes on the study in general: Larger-cohort validation covered only one TCR beta V-J rearrangement. Tumor Treg TCRs overlapped most with tumor naive CD4+ cells.

Sequenced material: tumor-infiltrating Tregs sorted from the breast tumor. The genes are TRBV20-1 and TRBJ2-7, with D possibly being TRBD2 (6 bases). The receptor's source is a female donor with breast cancer. CDR3: CSARAAGWRGEGNEQYF. CDR3 bases: TGCAGTGCTAGAGCAGCTGGGTGGAGGGGTGAGGGGAACGAGCAGTACTTC.